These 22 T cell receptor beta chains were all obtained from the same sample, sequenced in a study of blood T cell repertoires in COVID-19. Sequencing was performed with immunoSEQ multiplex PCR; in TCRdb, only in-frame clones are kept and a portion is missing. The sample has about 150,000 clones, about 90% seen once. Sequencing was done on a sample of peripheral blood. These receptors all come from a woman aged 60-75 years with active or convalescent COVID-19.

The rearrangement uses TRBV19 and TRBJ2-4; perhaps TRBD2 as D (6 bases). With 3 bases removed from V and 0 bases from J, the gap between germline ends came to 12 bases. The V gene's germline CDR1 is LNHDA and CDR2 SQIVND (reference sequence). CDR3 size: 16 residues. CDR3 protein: CASSIDGGAAKNIQYF. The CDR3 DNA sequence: TGTGCCAGTAGTATCGACGGCGGGGCAGCCAAAAACATTCAGTACTTC.

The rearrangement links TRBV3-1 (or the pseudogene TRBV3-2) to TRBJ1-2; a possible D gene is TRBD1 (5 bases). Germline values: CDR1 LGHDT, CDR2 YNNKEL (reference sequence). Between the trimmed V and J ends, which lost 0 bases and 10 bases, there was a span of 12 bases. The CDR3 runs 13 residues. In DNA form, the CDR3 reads TGTGCCAGCAGCCAAGATCCCCGACAGACCTACACCTTC. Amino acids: CASSQDPRQTYTF.

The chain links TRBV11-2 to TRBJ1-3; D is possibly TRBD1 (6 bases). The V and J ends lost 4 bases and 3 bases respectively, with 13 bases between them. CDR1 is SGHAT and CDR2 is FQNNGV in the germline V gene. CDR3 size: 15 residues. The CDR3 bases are TGTGCCAGCAGCTCACCCCGGACAGTTGGAAACACCATATATTTT. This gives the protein CASSSPRTVGNTIYF. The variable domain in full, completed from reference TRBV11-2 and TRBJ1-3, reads EAGVAQSPRYKIIEKRQSVAFWCNPISGHATLYWYQQILGQGPKLLIQFQNNGVVDDSQLPKDRFSAERLKGVDSTLKIQPAKLEDSAVYLCASSSPRTVGNTIYFGEGSWLTVV.

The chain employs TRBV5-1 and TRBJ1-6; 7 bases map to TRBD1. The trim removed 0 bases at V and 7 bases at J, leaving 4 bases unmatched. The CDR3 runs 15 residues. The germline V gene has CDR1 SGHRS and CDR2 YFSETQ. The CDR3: CASSLGQGMNSPLHF. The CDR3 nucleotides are TGCGCCAGCAGCTTGGGACAGGGCATGAATTCACCCCTCCACTTT.

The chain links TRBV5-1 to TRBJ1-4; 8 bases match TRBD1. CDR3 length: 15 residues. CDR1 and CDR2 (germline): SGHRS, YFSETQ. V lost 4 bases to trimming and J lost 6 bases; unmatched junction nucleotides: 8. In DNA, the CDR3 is TGCGCCAGCAGCCCGGTGACAGGGGCAGATGAAAAACTGTTTTTT. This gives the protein CASSPVTGADEKLFF.

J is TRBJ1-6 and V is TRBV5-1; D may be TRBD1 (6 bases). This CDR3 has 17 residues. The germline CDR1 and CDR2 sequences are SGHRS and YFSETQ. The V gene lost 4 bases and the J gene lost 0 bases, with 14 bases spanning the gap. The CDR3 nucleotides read TGCGCCAGCAGCACGACAGGAACCAGCTCCTATAATTCACCCCTCCACTTT. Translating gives CASSTTGTSSYNSPLHF.

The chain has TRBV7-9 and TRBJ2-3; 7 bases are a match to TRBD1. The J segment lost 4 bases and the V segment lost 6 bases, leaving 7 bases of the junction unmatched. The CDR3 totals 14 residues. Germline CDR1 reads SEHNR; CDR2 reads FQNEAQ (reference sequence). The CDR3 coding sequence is TGTGCCAGCAGACCAGACAGGGCTGCAGATACGCAGTATTTT. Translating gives CASRPDRAADTQYF.

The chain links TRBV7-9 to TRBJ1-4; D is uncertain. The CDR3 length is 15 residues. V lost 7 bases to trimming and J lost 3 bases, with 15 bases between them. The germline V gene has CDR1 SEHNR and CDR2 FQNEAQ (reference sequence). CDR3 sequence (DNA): TGTGCCAGCATCCCCGCGGGTAGTGCTAATGAAAAACTGTTTTTT. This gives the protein CASIPAGSANEKLFF.

The CDR3 region has the DNA TGTGCCAGTAGCCAGAACGACAGGGTACTGTTTTTT. It translates to CASSQNDRVLFF. The V and J genes are TRBV19 and TRBJ1-4; 7 bases fit TRBD1. J lost 13 bases, V lost 6 bases, and 8 bases had no gene match. This CDR3 region has 12 residues. CDR1 is LNHDA, CDR2 SQIVND, per germline (reference sequence).

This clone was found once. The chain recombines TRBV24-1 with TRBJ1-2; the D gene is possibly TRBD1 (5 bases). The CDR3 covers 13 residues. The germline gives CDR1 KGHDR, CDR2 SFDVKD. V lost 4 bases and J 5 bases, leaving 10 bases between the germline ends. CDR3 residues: CATSDREGYGYTF. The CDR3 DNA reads TGTGCCACCAGTGACAGGGAGGGTTATGGCTACACCTTC.

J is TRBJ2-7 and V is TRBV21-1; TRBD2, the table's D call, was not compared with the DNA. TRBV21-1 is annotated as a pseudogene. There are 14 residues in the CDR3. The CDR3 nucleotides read TGTGCCAGCAGCAATCCAAGCGGGGTCTACGAGCAGTACTTC. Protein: CASSNPSGVYEQYF.

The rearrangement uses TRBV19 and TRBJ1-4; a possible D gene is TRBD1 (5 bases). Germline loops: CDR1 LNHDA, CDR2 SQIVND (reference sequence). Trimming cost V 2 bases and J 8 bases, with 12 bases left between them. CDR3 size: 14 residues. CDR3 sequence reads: CASSISRGEEKLFF. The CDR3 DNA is TGTGCCAGTAGTATAAGTCGGGGGGAAGAAAAACTGTTTTTT. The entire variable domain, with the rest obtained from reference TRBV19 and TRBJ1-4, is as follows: DGGITQSPKYLFRKEGQNVTLSCEQNLNHDAMYWYRQDPGQGLRLIYYSQIVNDFQKGDIAEGYSVSREKKESFPLTVTSAQKNPTAFYLCASSISRGEEKLFFGSGTQLSVL.

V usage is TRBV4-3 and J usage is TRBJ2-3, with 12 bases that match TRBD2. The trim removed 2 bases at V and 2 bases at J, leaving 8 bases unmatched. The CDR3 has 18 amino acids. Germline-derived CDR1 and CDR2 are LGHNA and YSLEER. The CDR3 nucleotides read TGCGCCAGCAGCCAAAAACTAGCGGGGGGAACAAACACAGATACGCAGTATTTT. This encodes CASSQKLAGGTNTDTQYF.

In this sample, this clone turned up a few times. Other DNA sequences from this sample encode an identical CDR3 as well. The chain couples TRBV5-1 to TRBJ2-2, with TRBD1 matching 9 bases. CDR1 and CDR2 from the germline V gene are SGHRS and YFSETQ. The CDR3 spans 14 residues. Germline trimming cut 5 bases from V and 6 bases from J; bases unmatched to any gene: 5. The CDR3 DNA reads TGCGCCAGCAGTCGGACAGGGGACGCCGGGGAGCTGTTTTTT. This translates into CASSRTGDAGELFF.

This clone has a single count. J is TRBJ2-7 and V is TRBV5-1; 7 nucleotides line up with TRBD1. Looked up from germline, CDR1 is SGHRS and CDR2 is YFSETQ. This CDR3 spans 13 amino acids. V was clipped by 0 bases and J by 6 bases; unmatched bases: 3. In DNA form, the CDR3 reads TGCGCCAGCAGCTTGGACCACAGGGGCGAGCAGTACTTC. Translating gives CASSLDHRGEQYF.

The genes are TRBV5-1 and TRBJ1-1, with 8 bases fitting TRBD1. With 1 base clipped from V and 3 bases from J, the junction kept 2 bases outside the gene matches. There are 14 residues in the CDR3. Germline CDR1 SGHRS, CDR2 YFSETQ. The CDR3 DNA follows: TGCGCCAGCAGCTTGCAGGGGGCGGACACTGAAGCTTTCTTT. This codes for CASSLQGADTEAFF.

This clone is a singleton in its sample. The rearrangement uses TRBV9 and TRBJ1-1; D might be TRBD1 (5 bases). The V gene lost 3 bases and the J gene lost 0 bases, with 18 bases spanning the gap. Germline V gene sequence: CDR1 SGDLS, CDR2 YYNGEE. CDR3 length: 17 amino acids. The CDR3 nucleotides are TGTGCCAGCAGCGCCGGATCCATGGGGGGAATGAACACTGAAGCTTTCTTT. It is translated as CASSAGSMGGMNTEAFF.

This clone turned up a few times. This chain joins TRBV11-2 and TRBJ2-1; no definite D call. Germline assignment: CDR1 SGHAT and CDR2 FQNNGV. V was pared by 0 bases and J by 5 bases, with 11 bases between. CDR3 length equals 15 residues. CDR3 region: CASSLDLQANNEQFF. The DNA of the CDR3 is TGTGCCAGCAGCTTAGATCTCCAAGCCAACAATGAGCAGTTCTTC.

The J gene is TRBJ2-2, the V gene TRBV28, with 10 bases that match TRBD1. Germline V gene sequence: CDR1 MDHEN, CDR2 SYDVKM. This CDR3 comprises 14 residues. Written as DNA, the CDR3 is TGTGCTGTGTCTCGGACAGGGGGGGCCGGGGAGCTGTTTTTT. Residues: CAVSRTGGAGELFF.

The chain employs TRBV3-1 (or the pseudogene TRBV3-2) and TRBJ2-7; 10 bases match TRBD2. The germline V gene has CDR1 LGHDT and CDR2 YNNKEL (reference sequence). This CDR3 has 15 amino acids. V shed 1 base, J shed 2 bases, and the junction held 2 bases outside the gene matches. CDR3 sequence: CASSQGSGGAYEQYF. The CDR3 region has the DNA TGTGCCAGCAGCCAAGGAAGCGGGGGGGCCTACGAGCAGTACTTC.

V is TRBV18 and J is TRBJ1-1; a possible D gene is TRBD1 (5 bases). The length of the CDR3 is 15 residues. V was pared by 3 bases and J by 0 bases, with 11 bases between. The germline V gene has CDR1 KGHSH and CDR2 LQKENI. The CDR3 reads CASSPTRGMNTEAFF. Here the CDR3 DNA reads TGTGCCAGCTCACCGACTAGGGGCATGAACACTGAAGCTTTCTTT.

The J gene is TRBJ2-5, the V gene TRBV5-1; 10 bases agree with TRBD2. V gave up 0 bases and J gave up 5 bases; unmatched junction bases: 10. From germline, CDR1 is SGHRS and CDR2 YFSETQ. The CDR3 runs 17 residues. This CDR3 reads CASSLGGTSVSKETQYF. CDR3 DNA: TGCGCCAGCAGCTTGGGCGGGACTAGCGTTAGTAAGGAGACCCAGTACTTC.